This is a list of T cell receptor beta chains from one sample in a study of shared clonotypes between healthy human individuals. The table came from immunoSEQ multiplex PCR; TCRdb's copy has only in-frame clones and leaves some out. Of about 1 million clones detected, about 75% appear once; the ten largest clones hold 1.4%. Sequencing was done on a sample of memory CD4+ T cells sorted from blood. The receptors were gathered from a man between 18 and 29 years old in good health. Each CDR3 is given with its conserved first and last residue. Each record gives: clone size, J gene, D gene, V gene, CDR3 protein, CDR3 DNA. D genes are given only for firm matches. Not every row has a clone size; where given, it reads once, few, many or a size class.

clone_size: once; j_call: TRBJ1-3; d_call: NA; v_call: TRBV7-9; cdr3_aa: CASSRLTDSGNTIYF; cdr3_nt: TGTGCCAGCAGCCGTCTAACAGACTCTGGAAACACCATATATTTT
clone_size: NA; j_call: TRBJ2-7; d_call: TRBD2; v_call: TRBV7-2; cdr3_aa: CASSGPAGGGSYEQYF; cdr3_nt: TGTGCCAGCAGCGGGCCGGCGGGAGGGGGGTCCTACGAGCAGTACTTC
clone_size: NA; j_call: TRBJ2-5; d_call: TRBD2; v_call: TRBV19; cdr3_aa: CASRKSGLQVETQYF; cdr3_nt: TGTGCCAGTAGGAAATCGGGACTACAGGTGGAGACCCAGTACTTC
clone_size: NA; j_call: TRBJ1-1; d_call: NA; v_call: TRBV7-8; cdr3_aa: CASRLQGFAFF; cdr3_nt: TGTGCCAGCAGATTACAGGGTTTCGCTTTCTTT
clone_size: NA; j_call: TRBJ2-7; d_call: TRBD2; v_call: TRBV12-5; cdr3_aa: CASVYSGSSYEQYF; cdr3_nt: TGTGCTAGTGTTTATAGCGGGAGCTCCTACGAGCAGTACTTC
clone_size: NA; j_call: TRBJ2-1; d_call: TRBD1; v_call: TRBV10-3; cdr3_aa: CAISGTGGSYNEQFF; cdr3_nt: TGTGCCATCAGTGGGACAGGAGGTTCCTACAATGAGCAGTTCTTC
clone_size: once; j_call: TRBJ2-2; d_call: NA; v_call: TRBV4-1; cdr3_aa: CASSSLGAGELFF; cdr3_nt: TGCGCCAGCAGCAGCTTGGGTGCCGGGGAGCTGTTTTTT
clone_size: NA; j_call: TRBJ2-7; d_call: TRBD2; v_call: TRBV27; cdr3_aa: CASRTSGTYEQYF; cdr3_nt: TGTGCCAGCCGGACTAGCGGAACCTACGAGCAGTACTTC
clone_size: NA; j_call: TRBJ1-1; d_call: NA; v_call: TRBV19; cdr3_aa: CASRRLGADEAFF; cdr3_nt: TGTGCCAGTAGGCGATTAGGGGCAGATGAAGCTTTCTTT
clone_size: NA; j_call: TRBJ1-2; d_call: TRBD1; v_call: TRBV2; cdr3_aa: CASSGDTGVFYGYTF; cdr3_nt: TGTGCCAGCAGTGGAGACACAGGGGTTTTCTATGGCTACACCTTC
clone_size: NA; j_call: TRBJ1-1; d_call: TRBD1; v_call: TRBV5-4; cdr3_aa: CASSPRGGQGFTEAFF; cdr3_nt: TGTGCCAGCAGCCCCCGGGGCGGACAGGGGTTCACTGAAGCTTTCTTT
clone_size: NA; j_call: TRBJ1-5; d_call: NA; v_call: TRBV28; cdr3_aa: CASSFPGQTAQHF; cdr3_nt: TGTGCCAGCAGTTTTCCGGGCCAGACGGCCCAGCATTTT
clone_size: once; j_call: TRBJ2-2; d_call: TRBD1; v_call: TRBV5-1; cdr3_aa: CASSFRQGAAGELFF; cdr3_nt: TGCGCCAGCAGCTTCCGACAGGGGGCAGCCGGGGAGCTGTTTTTT
clone_size: NA; j_call: TRBJ2-7; d_call: NA; v_call: TRBV28; cdr3_aa: CASSHPYEQYF; cdr3_nt: TGTGCCAGCAGTCACCCCTACGAGCAGTACTTC
clone_size: NA; j_call: TRBJ2-5; d_call: NA; v_call: TRBV14; cdr3_aa: CASSRGLKETQYF; cdr3_nt: TGTGCCAGCAGCCGTGGACTAAAAGAGACCCAGTACTTC
clone_size: NA; j_call: TRBJ2-7; d_call: NA; v_call: TRBV29-1; cdr3_aa: CSVRSSYEQYF; cdr3_nt: TGCAGCGTCAGGAGCTCCTACGAGCAGTACTTC
clone_size: NA; j_call: TRBJ1-2; d_call: NA; v_call: TRBV5-1; cdr3_aa: CASSSKGRESYGYTF; cdr3_nt: TGCGCCAGCAGCTCCAAGGGAAGGGAAAGCTATGGCTACACCTTC
clone_size: NA; j_call: TRBJ2-4; d_call: NA; v_call: TRBV9; cdr3_aa: CASSVGWAKNIQYF; cdr3_nt: TGTGCCAGCAGCGTAGGCTGGGCCAAAAACATTCAGTACTTC
clone_size: NA; j_call: TRBJ2-3; d_call: NA; v_call: TRBV19; cdr3_aa: CASKKSARSDTQYF; cdr3_nt: TGTGCCAGTAAGAAGTCTGCTAGGTCAGATACGCAGTATTTT
clone_size: NA; j_call: TRBJ2-2; d_call: NA; v_call: TRBV6-1; cdr3_aa: CASSAGPNTGELFF; cdr3_nt: TGTGCCAGCAGTGCGGGACCGAACACCGGGGAGCTGTTTTTT
clone_size: NA; j_call: TRBJ1-2; d_call: NA; v_call: TRBV14; cdr3_aa: CASSQDGVGGLYYGYTF; cdr3_nt: TGTGCCAGCAGCCAAGATGGAGTAGGGGGACTATACTATGGCTACACCTTC
clone_size: NA; j_call: TRBJ1-2; d_call: NA; v_call: TRBV6-1; cdr3_aa: CASSDHWTNRGYTF; cdr3_nt: TGTGCCAGCAGTGACCATTGGACTAATCGGGGCTACACCTTC
clone_size: many; j_call: TRBJ2-3; d_call: NA; v_call: TRBV6-4; cdr3_aa: CASSEGQGKADTQYF; cdr3_nt: TGTGCCAGCAGTGAAGGTCAGGGGAAGGCAGATACGCAGTATTTT
clone_size: NA; j_call: TRBJ2-5; d_call: NA; v_call: TRBV5-1; cdr3_aa: CASSFSKGETQYF; cdr3_nt: TGCGCCAGCAGCTTTTCCAAAGGGGAGACCCAGTACTTC
clone_size: NA; j_call: TRBJ1-1; d_call: NA; v_call: TRBV6-5; cdr3_aa: CASSARGAAEAFF; cdr3_nt: TGTGCCAGCAGTGCCCGCGGGGCCGCTGAAGCTTTCTTT
clone_size: NA; j_call: TRBJ2-3; d_call: NA; v_call: TRBV2; cdr3_aa: CASSENPYTQYF; cdr3_nt: TGTGCCAGCAGCGAAAACCCTTATACGCAGTATTTT
clone_size: NA; j_call: TRBJ2-7; d_call: NA; v_call: TRBV7-9; cdr3_aa: CASSLTRTPHEQYF; cdr3_nt: TGTGCCAGCAGCTTAACGAGAACCCCCCACGAGCAGTACTTC
clone_size: NA; j_call: TRBJ2-3; d_call: NA; v_call: TRBV6-1; cdr3_aa: CASSQWGGPNTQYF; cdr3_nt: TGTGCCAGCAGCCAGTGGGGGGGCCCGAATACGCAGTATTTT
clone_size: once; j_call: TRBJ1-2; d_call: NA; v_call: TRBV7-9; cdr3_aa: CASNLGGGYGYTF; cdr3_nt: TGTGCCAGCAACTTAGGGGGTGGCTATGGCTACACCTTC
clone_size: few; j_call: TRBJ1-3; d_call: NA; v_call: TRBV6-1; cdr3_aa: CASSGQYSGNTIYF; cdr3_nt: TGTGCCAGCAGCGGACAGTACTCTGGAAACACCATATATTTT
clone_size: NA; j_call: TRBJ1-1; d_call: NA; v_call: TRBV6-5; cdr3_aa: CAISQGTEAFF; cdr3_nt: TGTGCCATATCACAGGGCACTGAAGCTTTCTTT
clone_size: NA; j_call: TRBJ2-7; d_call: NA; v_call: TRBV6-5; cdr3_aa: CASKSVAYEQYF; cdr3_nt: TGTGCCAGCAAGTCCGTTGCCTACGAGCAGTACTTC
clone_size: NA; j_call: TRBJ1-6; d_call: NA; v_call: TRBV7-2; cdr3_aa: CASSFRTGDDSPLHF; cdr3_nt: TGTGCCAGCAGCTTCAGAACAGGAGATGATTCACCCCTCCACTTT
clone_size: NA; j_call: TRBJ2-3; d_call: TRBD2; v_call: TRBV7-2; cdr3_aa: CASSSMTSGAGVDTQYF; cdr3_nt: TGTGCCAGCAGCTCCATGACTAGCGGGGCGGGGGTAGATACGCAGTATTTT
clone_size: NA; j_call: TRBJ1-1; d_call: NA; v_call: TRBV11-2; cdr3_aa: CASSLVAVYTEAFF; cdr3_nt: TGTGCCAGCAGCTTAGTCGCGGTTTACACTGAAGCTTTCTTT
clone_size: NA; j_call: TRBJ2-5; d_call: NA; v_call: TRBV28; cdr3_aa: CASSSFDMVKRETQYF; cdr3_nt: TGTGCCAGCAGCTCATTCGACATGGTGAAAAGAGAGACCCAATACTTC
clone_size: few; j_call: TRBJ2-3; d_call: NA; v_call: TRBV4-1; cdr3_aa: CASSSSGPTDTQYF; cdr3_nt: TGCGCCAGCAGCTCAAGCGGGCCCACAGATACGCAGTATTTT
clone_size: NA; j_call: TRBJ1-6; d_call: NA; v_call: TRBV9; cdr3_aa: CASKEDSRNSPLHF; cdr3_nt: TGTGCCAGCAAAGAGGACAGCCGAAATTCACCCCTCCACTTT